This T cell receptor (beta chain) was identified during a study of CD8 T cells in ankylosing spondylitis. In regard to this clonotype: Its antigen is not identified.

The CDR3 sequence is 15 residues long. The V gene lost 0 bases and the J gene lost 4 bases, with 11 bases spanning the gap. CDR1 is SGHRS, CDR2 YFSETQ, per germline. TCRdb analysed the 5' RACE reads with MiXCR anew, one entry per CDR3 protein. The data contain a few hundred thousand distinct CDR3 sequences, more than 20% of them singletons. Study-wide results and caveats: Enrichment of disease-linked clones was reportedly significant in matched ankylosing spondylitis synovial fluid. It appeared that ankylosing spondylitis blood was characterized by a TCR beta motif of under ten highly homologous variants.

This clonotype was sampled from a male donor with ankylosing spondylitis. The V call is TRBV5-1, the J call TRBJ2-1; D call uncertain. The sample was blood, either unsorted or a sorted T cell fraction (not recorded which). In nucleotides, the CDR3 is TGCGCCAGCAGCTTGGGTAGGGTAGGGTACAATGAGCAGTTCTTC. Residues: CASSLGRVGYNEQFF.